The 25 T cell receptor beta chains listed next were all sequenced from one sample in a study of OX40 agonist ivuxolimab in advanced cancers. Sequencing was performed with immunoSEQ multiplex PCR; in TCRdb, only in-frame clones are kept and a portion is missing. The table shows about 32,000 clones, with around 90% occurring only once. The input for sequencing was CD4+ or CD8+ T cells sorted from blood, taken in a trial of the OX40 agonist ivuxolimab. Receptor source: an adult with an advanced solid tumor such as melanoma, head and neck, liver or kidney cancer.

The V and J genes are TRBV7-2 and TRBJ1-4; maybe TRBD1 (5 bases). Germline V CDR1 and CDR2: SGHTA, FQGNSA. V shed 4 bases and J shed 0 bases, with 12 bases lying between them. The CDR3 is made up of 16 amino acids. The DNA for the CDR3 is TGTGCCAGCAGCTCCATAACGGGGGCAACTAATGAAAAACTGTTTTTT. Protein: CASSSITGATNEKLFF.

V gene TRBV11-2 combines with J gene TRBJ2-1; TRBD2 is a possible D gene (6 bases). V was pared by 4 bases and J by 9 bases, with 19 bases between. CDR1 and CDR2 from the germline V gene are SGHAT and FQNNGV. The CDR3 has 15 residues. The CDR3 reads CASSSSGPLSGEQFF. CDR3 DNA sequence: TGTGCCAGCAGCTCTTCGGGGCCCCTTAGCGGTGAGCAGTTCTTC.

This chain joins TRBV7-2 and TRBJ2-1; 8 bases match TRBD2. The CDR3 sequence is 15 residues long. After removal of 0 bases from V and 6 bases from J, the junction contained 4 bases not matched to a gene. From germline, CDR1 is SGHTA and CDR2 FQGNSA. CDR3 region: CASSLAITSGNEQFF. The CDR3 DNA follows: TGTGCCAGCAGCTTAGCGATAACTAGCGGCAATGAGCAGTTCTTC.

The chain employs TRBV21-1 and TRBJ1-1. TRBV21-1 is a pseudogene locus. The length of the CDR3 is 15 residues. The CDR3 nucleotides read TGTGCCAGCAGCACCCCGGGGGGCCTGGGGACTGAAGCTTTCTTT. It specifies CASSTPGGLGTEAFF.

The rearrangement uses TRBV7-2 and TRBJ2-7, with D uncertain. V dropped 1 base and J dropped 2 bases, with 18 bases sitting between them. This CDR3 has 17 residues. Looked up from germline, CDR1 is SGHTA and CDR2 is FQGNSA. CDR3 nucleotide sequence: TGTGCCAGCAGCTTAGTGAGTGGCATTTCCCCAACCTACGAGCAGTACTTC. Translating it yields CASSLVSGISPTYEQYF.

This chain links TRBV7-3 with TRBJ2-1; 9 bases map to TRBD1. Germline lookup yields CDR1 SGHTA and CDR2 FQGTGA. J lost 9 bases, V lost 0 bases, and 6 bases had no gene match. The CDR3 spans 15 residues. Here the CDR3 DNA reads TGTGCCAGCAGCTTAACCCGCGGACAGGGGTCTGAGCAGTTCTTC. As protein: CASSLTRGQGSEQFF.

The V gene is TRBV4-1, the J gene TRBJ2-7; D gene uncertain. This CDR3 has 14 amino acids. Germline lookup yields CDR1 MGHRA and CDR2 YSYEKL. V lost 1 base, J lost 0 bases, and 7 bases lay in between. The CDR3 here is CASSQVGYSYEQYF. The CDR3 nucleotides are TGCGCCAGCAGCCAAGTCGGGTACTCCTACGAGCAGTACTTC.

J is TRBJ2-1 and V is TRBV19, with D possibly being TRBD2 (6 bases). Deletions cut 4 bases from V and 5 bases from J, with 18 bases between. Per germline, CDR1 LNHDA and CDR2 SQIVND (reference sequence). The CDR3 is made up of 16 amino acids. The CDR3 protein is CASSTLGTSLHNEQFF. Written as DNA, the CDR3 is TGTGCCAGTAGTACATTGGGGACTTCTCTCCACAATGAGCAGTTCTTC. Combining the CDR3 with reference TRBV19 and TRBJ2-1 gives the whole variable domain DGGITQSPKYLFRKEGQNVTLSCEQNLNHDAMYWYRQDPGQGLRLIYYSQIVNDFQKGDIAEGYSVSREKKESFPLTVTSAQKNPTAFYLCASSTLGTSLHNEQFFGPGTRLTVL.

The chain links TRBV7-9 to TRBJ2-1; D may be TRBD2 (6 bases). The CDR3 totals 15 residues. CDR1 and CDR2 (germline): SEHNR, FQNEAQ (reference sequence). Between the trimmed V and J ends, which lost 3 bases and 10 bases, there was a span of 19 bases. The CDR3 sequence: CASSFLGGTKGEQFF. DNA of the CDR3: TGTGCCAGCAGCTTCCTGGGGGGAACAAAGGGAGAGCAGTTCTTC. The full variable domain, its missing parts supplied by reference TRBV7-9 and TRBJ2-1, is DTGVSQNPRHKITKRGQNVTFRCDPISEHNRLYWYRQTLGQGPEFLTYFQNEAQLEKSRLLSDRFSAERPKGSFSTLEIQRTEQGDSAMYLCASSFLGGTKGEQFFGPGTRLTVL.

V is TRBV7-9 and J is TRBJ2-3, with D perhaps given as TRBD1 or TRBD2 (6 bases each). Germline loops: CDR1 SEHNR, CDR2 FQNEAQ (reference sequence). V was trimmed by 2 bases and J by 2 bases, leaving 11 bases between them. This CDR3 has 15 amino acids. CDR3: CASSLTGADTDTQYF. The CDR3 nucleotides are TGTGCCAGCAGCTTAACGGGGGCAGACACAGATACGCAGTATTTT.

This clone showed up just a few times. The chain combines TRBV29-1 with TRBJ1-2; a weak D match, TRBD1 (5 bases). CDR3 length equals 12 residues. Looked up from germline, CDR1 is SQVTM and CDR2 is ANQGSEA. V gave up 4 bases and J gave up 4 bases, with 10 bases separating them. The CDR3 region has the DNA TGCAGCGTTGGTGGGACTACCTATGGCTACACCTTC. Protein product: CSVGGTTYGYTF.

The chain employs TRBV6-6 and TRBJ2-3, with unresolved D. V shed 7 bases and J shed 5 bases, with 10 bases lying between them. The CDR3 has 12 residues. Germline assignment: CDR1 MNHNY and CDR2 SVGAGI (reference sequence). The CDR3 sequence is CASTLKGDTQYF. CDR3 nucleotide sequence: TGTGCCAGCACTCTTAAGGGAGATACGCAGTATTTT.

V gene TRBV10-3 combines with J gene TRBJ2-1; no definite D call. With 0 bases removed from V and 6 bases from J, the gap between germline ends came to 15 bases. CDR3 length: 16 amino acids. Germline V gives CDR1 ENHRY, CDR2 SYGVKD. CDR3 amino acids: CAISESTRGRVNEQFF. In nucleotides, the CDR3 is TGTGCCATCAGTGAGTCCACCCGCGGACGAGTCAATGAGCAGTTCTTC.

V and J are TRBV2 and TRBJ2-2, with 7 bases matching TRBD2. The CDR3 is 15 amino acids. Germline CDR1 is SNHLY and CDR2 is FYNNEI. The junction had 7 bases not matched to a gene; V was cut back by 7 bases and J by 2 bases. CDR3 coding DNA: TGTGCCAGCATTCTACTAGCGCCTAACACCGGGGAGCTGTTTTTT. It encodes CASILLAPNTGELFF.

The chain couples TRBV7-9 to TRBJ2-1; 13 bases agree with TRBD2. The germline V gene has CDR1 SEHNR and CDR2 FQNEAQ (reference sequence). The V and J ends lost 1 base and 8 bases, in that order; junction bases with no gene match: 2. This CDR3 has 15 amino acids. Here the CDR3 reads CASSLGLAGGYEQFF. DNA of the CDR3: TGTGCCAGCAGCTTAGGACTAGCGGGAGGTTATGAGCAGTTCTTC.

The chain couples TRBV29-1 to TRBJ2-5; TRBD1 aligns across 9 bases. Germline-derived CDR1 and CDR2 are SQVTM and ANQGSEA. The CDR3 runs 14 residues. V shed 3 bases, J shed 2 bases, and the junction held 4 bases outside the gene matches. The CDR3, as DNA: TGCAGCGTTGACTACAGGGGGCTACAAGAGACCCAGTACTTC. This gives the protein CSVDYRGLQETQYF.

This chain connects TRBV10-3 to TRBJ1-5; D is undetermined. There are 17 residues in the CDR3. Per the germline V gene, CDR1 is ENHRY and CDR2 is SYGVKD. The V end lost 0 bases, the J end lost 1 base, and 13 bases lay between the germline ends. The CDR3, as DNA: TGTGCCATCAGTGAGTCGAAGGTCAGAGCCAGCAATCAGCCCCAGCATTTT. This translates into CAISESKVRASNQPQHF.

This clone is large by share. The chain carries TRBV6-4 and TRBJ2-1; D is perhaps TRBD1 (6 bases). Germline assignment: CDR1 MRHNA and CDR2 SNTAGT. The germline V and J ends were trimmed by 5 bases and 1 base, with 12 bases remaining between them. The CDR3 has 15 residues. CDR3 protein: CASSSGVGSYNEQFF. The DNA of the CDR3 is TGTGCCAGCAGTTCAGGGGTAGGATCCTACAATGAGCAGTTCTTC.

This chain joins TRBV4-1 and TRBJ2-3; D remains unclear. The CDR3 consists of 15 residues. V lost 1 base, J lost 1 base, and 9 bases lay in between. Germline lookup yields CDR1 MGHRA and CDR2 YSYEKL. The CDR3 loop is CASSQVTDRTDTQYF. As DNA, the CDR3 is TGCGCCAGCAGCCAAGTAACAGACCGCACAGATACGCAGTATTTT.

The chain combines TRBV6-5 with TRBJ2-7; 9 nucleotides align to TRBD2. The germline gives CDR1 MNHEY, CDR2 SVGAGI. V gave up 0 bases and J gave up 1 base; unmatched junction bases: 4. The CDR3 contains 16 residues. The CDR3 DNA is TGTGCCAGCAGTTACTCGATAGCGGGGGCTTCCTACGAGCAGTACGTC. Protein: CASSYSIAGASYEQYV.

The chain links TRBV6-6 to TRBJ2-2; D perhaps matches TRBD2 (6 bases). The CDR3 length is 16 residues. V dropped 2 bases and J dropped 2 bases, with 12 bases sitting between them. Germline assignment: CDR1 MNHNY and CDR2 SVGAGI (reference sequence). CDR3 DNA: TGTGCCAGCAGTTACCCCTCGGGGGACAACACCGGGGAGCTGTTTTTT. Translated, it gives CASSYPSGDNTGELFF.

The V call is TRBV7-2, the J call TRBJ2-7, with D tentatively TRBD2 (7 bases). The germline V gene encodes CDR1 SGHTA and CDR2 FQGNSA. The CDR3 consists of 15 residues. The ends were cut back, 0 bases at V and 6 bases at J, with 15 bases in the middle. CDR3 nucleotide sequence: TGTGCCAGCAGCTTAGCGGGGGGGGCAGGGAGCGAGCAGTACTTC. This gives the protein CASSLAGGAGSEQYF.

The chain employs TRBV10-3 and TRBJ1-5; 8 nucleotides align to TRBD1. The CDR3 contains 17 residues. Trimming took 2 bases from V and 2 from J; bases not matched to a gene: 8. The V gene's germline CDR1 is ENHRY and CDR2 SYGVKD. The CDR3 is CAISEGQGPSGNQPQHF. In DNA form, the CDR3 reads TGTGCCATCAGTGAGGGACAGGGACCTTCGGGCAATCAGCCCCAGCATTTT.

The chain joins TRBV28 to TRBJ2-7, with no clear D. Germline V gene lookup returns CDR1 MDHEN and CDR2 SYDVKM. This CDR3 contains 12 residues. V lost 5 bases and J lost 5, with 10 bases in between. The DNA of the CDR3 is TGTGCCAGCAGTAGGTTCCCGAACGAGCAGTACTTC. Protein: CASSRFPNEQYF.

This chain uses TRBV29-1 with TRBJ2-7, with D tentatively TRBD1 or TRBD2 (6 bases each). The germline V and J ends were trimmed by 7 bases and 3 bases, with 16 bases remaining between them. The germline V gene encodes CDR1 SQVTM and CDR2 ANQGSEA. The CDR3 length is 13 residues. The CDR3 nucleotides are TGCAGCGCAAAGGGGGGAAGGGACTACGAGCAGTACTTC. It codes for CSAKGGRDYEQYF.